Shown below are 18 T cell receptor beta chains from a single sample sequenced in a study of pediatric ulcerative colitis. Data came from immunoSEQ multiplex PCR; TCRdb stores just in-frame clones and leaves some out. The data show about 36,000 clones, about 80% seen once. Rectal tissue came from one to two pinch biopsies taken at colonoscopy. What was sequenced was gut tissue. The receptors come from a boy between 10 and 17 years old with moderate ulcerative colitis.

In its sample, this clone was seen a few times. The rearrangement joins TRBV2 to TRBJ1-4; TRBD1 agrees at 10 bases. Germline V gene sequence: CDR1 SNHLY, CDR2 FYNNEI. CDR3 length: 15 amino acids. The J segment lost 4 bases and the V segment lost 7 bases, leaving 6 bases of the junction unmatched. CDR3 coding DNA: TGTGCCAGCAAGGGACAGGGGATGAGTAATGAAAAACTGTTTTTT. It specifies CASKGQGMSNEKLFF.

The chain is built from TRBV28 and TRBJ2-5; 7 nucleotides match TRBD1. The CDR3 covers 15 residues. J lost 1 base, V lost 6 bases, and 8 bases had no gene match. Germline V gene lookup returns CDR1 MDHEN and CDR2 SYDVKM. The CDR3 DNA is TGTGCCAGCAGAATGGGACAGATGATCCAAGAGACCCAGTACTTC. This codes for CASRMGQMIQETQYF.

CDR3 nucleotide sequence: TGTGCCAGCAGCTTATCCGGCCAGAGGCAAGAGACCCAGTACTTC. This codes for CASSLSGQRQETQYF. J is TRBJ2-5 and V is TRBV11-1; D gene unclear. V shed 2 bases and J shed 2 bases, with 12 bases lying between them. The CDR3 length is 15 residues. Germline V gene sequence: CDR1 SGHAT, CDR2 FQDESV (reference sequence).

This clone was seen a handful of times. V and J are TRBV10-1 and TRBJ1-2; 8 bases align to TRBD1. Trimming at V came to 4 bases and at J to 7 bases, leaving 11 bases not matched to a gene. CDR3 length: 15 residues. The germline CDR1 and CDR2 sequences are WNHNN and SYGVQD (reference sequence). CDR3 DNA: TGCGCCAGCAGTGGGTGGGGACAGGAGGATGTTGGCTACACCTTC. Protein sequence: CASSGWGQEDVGYTF.

This clone was seen more than once but under ten times. The chain employs TRBV5-6 and TRBJ2-2; possibly TRBD1 for D (5 bases). The CDR3 covers 13 residues. CDR1 SGHDT and CDR2 YYEEEE come from the germline V gene. Trimming took 4 bases from V and 7 from J, leaving 11 bases between them. Here the CDR3 reads CASSVGRIGELFF. The CDR3 nucleotides read TGTGCCAGCAGCGTGGGGCGGATCGGGGAGCTGTTTTTT.

The genes are TRBV28 and TRBJ1-4; D is unclear. V lost 6 bases, J lost 2 bases, and 13 bases lay in between. This CDR3 comprises 15 residues. Germline V gives CDR1 MDHEN, CDR2 SYDVKM. CDR3 loop: CASSLPGSTNEKLFF. The DNA of the CDR3 is TGTGCCAGCAGCTTACCGGGCTCTACTAATGAAAAACTGTTTTTT. The full variable domain, with the rest looked up from reference TRBV28 and TRBJ1-4, is DVKVTQSSRYLVKRTGEKVFLECVQDMDHENMFWYRQDPGLGLRLIYFSYDVKMKEKGDIPEGYSVSREKKERFSLILESASTNQTSMYLCASSLPGSTNEKLFFGSGTQLSVL.

V gene TRBV13 combines with J gene TRBJ2-5; 11 bases are shared with TRBD2. The length of the CDR3 is 17 residues. After removal of 0 bases from V and 5 bases from J, the junction contained 8 bases not matched to a gene. Germline CDR1 reads PRHDT; CDR2 reads FYEKMQ (reference sequence). The DNA of the CDR3 is TGTGCCAGCAGCTTAGGAGGTGCGGTAGCGGGAGGGGAGACCCAGTACTTC. This translates into CASSLGGAVAGGETQYF.

The chain is built from TRBV19 and TRBJ2-3, with D possibly being TRBD1 (7 bases). The CDR3 loop spans 17 amino acids. Trimming removed 4 bases from V and 8 bases from J, with 25 bases in between. The germline V gene encodes CDR1 LNHDA and CDR2 SQIVND (reference sequence). The CDR3 DNA is TGTGCCAGTAGTACCCCCCGGCTAGCAGGGGGGAAAGGTACGCAGTATTTT. Protein: CASSTPRLAGGKGTQYF.

This clone was seen a handful of times. V and J are TRBV7-6 and TRBJ2-7; no reliable D call. Germline V gene sequence: CDR1 SGHVS, CDR2 FNYEAQ. V lost 3 bases, J lost 5 bases, and 11 bases lay in between. The CDR3 contains 13 residues. The CDR3 bases are TGTGCCAGCAGCTTTTCACTGGGTCACGAGCAGTACTTC. It yields the protein CASSFSLGHEQYF.

The chain links TRBV5-7 to TRBJ2-1; 13 positions match TRBD2. TRBV5-7 is known as an ORF, though its function is uncertain. V lost 0 bases and J lost 6; bases outside the gene matches: 6. This CDR3 spans 17 amino acids. The CDR3 bases are TGTGCCAGCAGCTTGGCTACTAGCGGGAGGGCCAGCAATGAGCAGTTCTTC. It encodes CASSLATSGRASNEQFF.

This clone showed up just a few times. This sequence joins TRBV5-1 and TRBJ1-4, with 7 bases matching TRBD1. CDR1 and CDR2 (germline): SGHRS, YFSETQ. The CDR3 length is 16 residues. With V trimmed by 0 bases and J by 8 bases, 10 bases remained unmatched. The CDR3 region has the DNA TGCGCCAGCAGCTTGGGGCCGGGACAGCCTTTGGAAAAACTGTTTTTT. Its translation: CASSLGPGQPLEKLFF.

This clone was seen once. The rearrangement uses TRBV5-1 and TRBJ1-4, with 7 bases aligning to TRBD1. Germline assignment: CDR1 SGHRS and CDR2 YFSETQ. Trimming cost V 4 bases and J 3 bases; bases outside gene matches: 9. CDR3 size: 16 residues. The CDR3 bases are TGCGCCAGCAGCCTCAACTCCGGGACAGCTAATGAAAAACTGTTTTTT. Its protein product is CASSLNSGTANEKLFF.

The chain carries TRBV21-1 and TRBJ2-5. TRBV21-1 is given as a pseudogene. This CDR3 has 16 amino acids. The CDR3 loop reads CASSKGPLWERETQYF. CDR3 DNA sequence: TGTGCCAGCAGCAAAGGACCCTTGTGGGAACGGGAGACCCAGTACTTC.

V and J are TRBV7-3 and TRBJ2-5; D possibly matches TRBD1 or TRBD2 (6 bases each). The CDR3 has 12 amino acids. V shed 7 bases and J shed 5 bases, with 11 bases lying between them. CDR1 is SGHTA and CDR2 is FQGTGA in the germline V gene. The chain's CDR3 is CASNREVETQYF. DNA for the CDR3: TGTGCCAGCAACAGGGAGGTGGAGACCCAGTACTTC.

This clone is a singleton in its sample. The chain has TRBV5-6 and TRBJ2-1, with D perhaps matching TRBD1 (6 bases). This CDR3 comprises 16 residues. The V end lost 1 base, the J end lost 0 bases, and 11 bases lay between the germline ends. CDR1 is SGHDT, CDR2 YYEEEE, per germline. CDR3 nucleotide sequence: TGTGCCAGCAGCTTGTATGGGGGCTCCTCCTACAATGAGCAGTTCTTC. Translating gives CASSLYGGSSYNEQFF. Full variable domain (outside the CDR3, taken from reference TRBV5-6 and TRBJ2-1): DAGVTQSPTHLIKTRGQQVTLRCSPKSGHDTVSWYQQALGQGPQFIFQYYEEEERQRGNFPDRFSGHQFPNYSSELNVNALLLGDSALYLCASSLYGGSSYNEQFFGPGTRLTVL.

V is TRBV7-2 and J is TRBJ2-3; 16 positions match TRBD2. V shed 0 bases and J 4 bases; nucleotides not matched to a gene: 7. Germline CDR1 reads SGHTA; CDR2 reads FQGNSA. The CDR3 loop spans 19 amino acids. CDR3 sequence (DNA): TGTGCCAGCAGCTTAGCGTTGGGACTAGCGGGGGGGAAGGCAGATACGCAGTATTTT. It yields the protein CASSLALGLAGGKADTQYF.

This chain uses TRBV6-1 with TRBJ2-5; TRBD2 aligns across 9 bases. The germline V gene encodes CDR1 MNHNS and CDR2 SASEGT. The junction had 5 bases not matched to a gene; V was cut back by 2 bases and J by 1 base. The CDR3 runs to 16 residues. CDR3 DNA sequence: TGTGCCAGCAGTGAATGGTTAGCGGGAGTCCAAGAGACCCAGTACTTC. Encoded protein: CASSEWLAGVQETQYF.

The rearrangement links TRBV13 to TRBJ2-1; D remains unclear. Per the germline V gene, CDR1 is PRHDT and CDR2 is FYEKMQ (reference sequence). Trimming pared 2 bases from V and 5 bases from J, leaving 13 bases between. The CDR3 covers 15 residues. The CDR3 protein is CASSLWGLTHNEQFF. The DNA of the CDR3 is TGTGCCAGCAGCTTATGGGGTTTGACCCACAATGAGCAGTTCTTC.